A single T cell receptor (beta chain) is shown here with its context. The CDR3 totals 15 residues. The germline V gene encodes CDR1 LGHDT and CDR2 YNNKEL (reference sequence). Trimming shortened V by 3 bases and J by 3 bases, and 12 bases separated the two germline ends. This specimen comes from a study of control samples from healthy donors and cancer patients. The data were produced by immunoSEQ multiplex PCR, yet TCRdb's version contains in-frame clones alone and is incomplete. This table holds 70,000 to 75,000 clones, approximately 89% found once. The sample was PBMCs. The clonotype originates from a man aged 55 to 69 with lung cancer. The V and J genes are TRBV3-1 (or the pseudogene TRBV3-2) and TRBJ1-5; the D is unclear. This CDR3 is CASSHGIINNQPQHF. The CDR3 nucleotides read TGTGCCAGCAGCCATGGAATCATAAACAATCAGCCCCAGCATTTT.